This T cell receptor beta chain was retrieved from a study of long-term antiretroviral therapy in people with HIV. The V gene end was trimmed by 5 bases and the J gene end by 7 bases; junction bases not matched to a gene: 5. The germline gives CDR1 KGHSH, CDR2 LQKENI. The CDR3 length is 13 residues. Version v3.0 of the immunoSEQ assay was performed at survey level. Clones were sequenced by immunoSEQ multiplex PCR, and TCRdb holds only the in-frame ones, with some missing. The sample carries 25,000 to 35,000 clones, 78% recorded once. This receptor was identified in a woman aged 45-59 years with HIV. This chain links TRBV18 with TRBJ1-5; 7 bases fit TRBD1. The sample in question was unsorted PBMCs, obtained 3.1 years after starting antiretroviral therapy. The CDR3 DNA reads as TGTGCCAGCTCAAATACAGGGGACCAGCCCCAGCATTTT. Translating gives CASSNTGDQPQHF. Full variable domain (missing parts from reference TRBV18 and TRBJ1-5): NAGVMQNPRHLVRRRGQEARLRCSPMKGHSHVYWYRQLPEEGLKFMVYLQKENIIDESGMPKERFSAEFPKEGPSILRIQQVVRGDSAAYFCASSNTGDQPQHFGDGTRLSIL.